This T cell receptor beta chain came from a study of cytomegalovirus exposure and HLA in healthy donors (dated by TCRdb to 2017 to 2019). Regarding the study in general: In an earlier analysis of 587 of the donors, 250 to 300 Gb of sequence data and 120 million or so unique TCR beta sequences from about 179 million T cells were reported. An early release covering 500 to 750 HLA-typed donors comprised approximately 290 gigabases of sequencing data and approximately 85 million unique TCR sequences. Among the roughly 400 genotyped donors, around 81% belonged to the genetic ancestry cluster associated with self-reported Caucasian donors. The aim of the study was to test whether cataloging public T cell receptors could identify signatures of past pathogen exposure. Using immunosequencing, the study profiled T cell repertoires from some 670 subjects and related those repertoires to cytomegalovirus serostatus. Besides the first cohort of more than 650 subjects, a separate validation cohort made up of over a hundred different subjects was used. To predict cytomegalovirus infection status, the study combined high-throughput TCR immunosequencing, statistical association of individual TCRs with disease status, and machine learning. A later analysis re-analyzed previously published TCR beta repertoires from approximately 670 donors and added high-resolution HLA genotyping to study TCR occurrence patterns. The later analysis used no new phenotypic data to find candidate immune exposures, relying instead on TCR beta sequences and their occurrence across donors. In an earlier analysis of 587 of the donors, high-throughput TCR beta sequencing was used to judge whether each TCR beta V gene segment behaved as functional or pseudogenic. Alongside the repertoire data, information on donor age, sex, ethnicity and CMV serostatus was compiled. A later genetic analysis used genome-wide SNP genotypes for about three fifths of the 666 donors, treating that subset as a discovery cohort. Every discovery cohort repertoire had been produced on one sequencing platform. HLA typing covered class I and class II loci at four-digit resolution. Typing coverage varied by locus: roughly 629-640 donors for A, B, C, DRB1 and DQB1; about 520 for DQA1; approximately 610 for DPA1; 450 to 480 for DPB1. Four or five DR-DQ haplotypes were handled as single units for association and clustering because linkage in the cohort was strong. On average, over 200,000 unique TCR beta nucleotide sequences were sequenced per donor among some 430 genotyped donors of the cohort, with about 19% of those sequences being non-productive.

Overall study results and their limits: When HLA alleles, especially DR and DQ, strongly co-occurred, TCR associations were difficult to assign to individual alleles. According to a later analysis, most CMV-associated TCR beta chains appeared to be HLA-restricted, and the HLA associations seemed to be driven largely by CMV exposure. Correlated functional status among segregating V segments might be attributable to linkage disequilibrium, but an unknown experimental factor could not be ruled out. Some IMGT-functional V segments, including TRBV6-2 and TRBV6-3, could not be distinguished by the 87-base-pair reads and were therefore excluded. HLA typing was unavailable for some donors at each locus, so association tests used only the typed subset. Compared with equally common non-associated chains, HLA-associated TCR beta chains in a later analysis were more clonally expanded and had lower generation probabilities. In a later genetic analysis, fewer N-insertions in productive TCRs were reported among donors in an Asian-associated ancestry cluster than the roughly 700-donor mean. It was suggested by the authors that the approach could potentially be generalized to other disease states and immunological phenotypes. Most TCR sequences were observed very rarely across donors, whereas some public TCRs were present in many individuals. Broadly in line with IMGT annotations, most TCR beta V segments showed up in productive rearrangements about 87% or about 30% of the time in an earlier analysis of roughly 590 of the donors. A later analysis found that TCR association rates varied across HLA loci, with DRB1 alleles showing the most associated TCRs and HLA-C alleles the fewest. A later analysis associated 16,951 TCR beta sequences with specific HLA alleles at a false discovery rate of 0.05. Only TCR beta chains were sequenced in this cohort, and the absence of alpha or paired-chain data limited detectable features. The presence/absence analyses assumed that sequencing depth was roughly uniform across donors, and that assumption may not be true. A further reported finding was that TCR beta sequences accurately predicted the HLA-A and HLA-B alleles for most subjects in the first cohort. The earlier analysis of nearly 600 of the donors excluded some 15 rarely observed V segments, including chromosome 9 orphons, because counts were too low. A few of the identified cytomegalovirus-associated TCR beta chains were confirmed in vitro to be specific for cytomegalovirus antigens. For the cohort, immune exposure information was limited to CMV serostatus. An association between a missense DCLRE1C variant and V-gene and J-gene trimming of TCR beta chains was found in a later genetic analysis and replicated in an independent cohort. The study gave a list of some 150 TCR beta chains associated with cytomegalovirus. Cytomegalovirus status was reported to be diagnosed by the classifier with high specificity and sensitivity in both the original and validation cohorts. Several of the top co-occurrence clusters appeared to be linked to parvovirus B19, influenza, CMV and Epstein-Barr virus, according to a later analysis. A group of highly shared sequence variants was considered likely to be a technical artifact of the sequencing pipeline.

The cohort consisted of some 730 healthy bone marrow donors. All cohort members were sampled while nominally healthy, although unrecorded immune exposures were likely present. The donor was CMV seronegative and belonged to the group of around 350 seronegative cohort members. A peripheral blood sample was collected from each donor, and TCR beta sequencing was performed on peripheral blood mononuclear cells. Genomic DNA was extracted from the blood cell samples with the Qiagen DNeasy Blood Extraction Kit. Including the terminal cysteine and phenylalanine, the CDR3 comprises 15 residues. Left in the record is the CDR3 DNA by itself, 45 bases read in frame from the first base. Between the V and J ends, shortened by 1 base and 2 bases respectively, the junction contains 12 bases. The CDR1 and CDR2 encoded by the germline V gene (reference sequence) are SEHNR and FQNEAQ. To note about this clone: The antigen it binds to is not known. No base qualities exist here, and no much larger clone lies one base off it.

The library was built by means of the immunoSEQ multiplex PCR assay. For the multiplex PCR, a mixture combining 60 forward primers for TCR Vbeta segments and 13 reverse primers for TCR Jbeta segments was used. A multiplex PCR assay on genomic DNA amplified the CDR3 region of rearranged TCR beta genes. Amplified TCR beta libraries were sequenced as 87-base-pair reads on the Illumina HiSeq System. The authors processed their data as follows. In a later analysis, 80 million or so unique TCR beta chains were counted across the roughly 670 repertoires, and about 9.9 million of these chains were shared by at least two donors. A nearest-neighbor algorithm error-corrected the raw reads and collapsed the reads into unique sequences, merging closely related sequences to remove PCR and sequencing errors. V, D and J gene segments were assigned by aligning CDR3 sequences to IMGT reference sequences. For a sequence to be retained, a match of at least six nucleotides was required to both a V gene segment and a J gene segment. A rearrangement counted as productive if the CDR3 had no stop codons and remained in frame with V and J, and every other rearrangement counted as non-productive. Following IMGT convention, CDR3 was defined as the stretch from the second conserved V-encoded cysteine up to the conserved J-encoded phenylalanine. Sequences without an unambiguous match to a single V gene segment were excluded from the earlier analysis of several hundred of the donors. An earlier analysis of 500 to 700 of the donors classified V segments as functional when productive rearrangements were above 56.7% and as segregating when the standard deviation between donors was above 5%. A statistical classification framework was built for diagnosing cytomegalovirus status from the catalog of TCR beta chain sequences. In a later analysis, TCR nucleotide sequences were compared against IMGT/GENE-DB human TR gene sequences so that V and J genes could be assigned. A later analysis assigned CDR3 sequences and most-parsimonious VDJ recombination scenarios with the TCRdist pipeline. In a later analysis, each TCR beta chain was defined by its CDR3 amino acid sequence together with its V-gene family, and reads without a unique V-gene family were excluded. In a later analysis, 500 to 700 highly shared, low-generation-probability nucleotide sequences were removed to address suspected cross-contamination and a sequencing artifact. In a later analysis, a clonal expansion index was calculated for each public chain from normalized within-repertoire ranks of inferred template counts. In a later analysis, generation probabilities were computed with a VDJ recombination model fitted to out-of-frame rearrangements, and the resulting probabilities were checked against IGoR. In a later analysis, hypergeometric tests were used to score TCR-TCR, TCR-HLA and TCR-CMV co-occurrence, with a repertoire-size bias correction applied to TCR pairs. To estimate false discovery rates, a later analysis permuted the HLA or CMV assignments 20 times. A later analysis grouped co-occurring TCRs with DBSCAN, adding TCRdist sequence similarity when clustering within HLA-allele-positive subsets. Repertoires with fewer than 30,000 or more than 120,000 public chains were left out of co-occurrence clustering, as were five repertoires with anomalous nucleotide sharing. TCRdb re-hosts the immuneACCESS table, in-frame sequences only. Its copies lack some clones; in the studies checked, an unresolved V gene accounts for under half of them, and the cause for the rest is not known. From that table come the V and J calls and clone size; the DNA was used to work out D and trimming. For this sample there are around 190,000 clones; roughly 74% appear just once. The ten largest make up roughly 3% of the sample.

Here the chain combines TRBV7-9 and TRBJ2-7; D gene: possibly TRBD2, on 5 matching bases. The sample was PBMCs. This receptor was identified in a female donor in good health and CMV-seronegative. CDR3 protein: CASSLGPGSPYEQYF. Read as DNA, the sequence is TGTGCCAGCAGCTTAGGGCCGGGATCCCCCTACGAGCAGTACTTC. Supplemented by the reference TRBV7-9 and TRBJ2-7 proteins around the CDR3, the complete variable domain is DTGVSQNPRHKITKRGQNVTFRCDPISEHNRLYWYRQTLGQGPEFLTYFQNEAQLEKSRLLSDRFSAERPKGSFSTLEIQRTEQGDSAMYLCASSLGPGSPYEQYFGPGTRLTVT.